One T cell receptor (beta chain) is described in this entry. This sample was taken from a study of T cell changes during pregnancy in multiple sclerosis. V was shortened by 5 bases and J by 1 base, with 9 bases between the two germline ends. Germline loops: CDR1 SGHVS, CDR2 FNYEAQ. This CDR3 is built from 13 residues. Clones were read by immunoSEQ multiplex PCR, and TCRdb kept only the in-frame ones, dropping some. The sample shows nearly 40,000 clones, roughly 93% of them seen only once. The rearrangement joins TRBV7-6 to TRBJ2-7, with a weak D call TRBD1 (6 bases). The sequencing here drew on CD4+ T cells from peripheral blood mononuclear cells, taken before pregnancy. The sequence derives from a female donor with multiple sclerosis, enrolled in a pregnancy study. For the CDR3, the DNA is TGTGCCAGCAGCAACAGGGTTTCCTACGAGCAGTACTTC. Residues: CASSNRVSYEQYF. The full variable domain, its missing parts supplied by reference TRBV7-6 and TRBJ2-7, is GAGVSQSPRYKVTKRGQDVALRCDPISGHVSLYWYRQALGQGPEFLTYFNYEAQQDKSGLPNDRFSAERPEGSISTLTIQRTEQRDSAMYRCASSNRVSYEQYFGPGTRLTVT.